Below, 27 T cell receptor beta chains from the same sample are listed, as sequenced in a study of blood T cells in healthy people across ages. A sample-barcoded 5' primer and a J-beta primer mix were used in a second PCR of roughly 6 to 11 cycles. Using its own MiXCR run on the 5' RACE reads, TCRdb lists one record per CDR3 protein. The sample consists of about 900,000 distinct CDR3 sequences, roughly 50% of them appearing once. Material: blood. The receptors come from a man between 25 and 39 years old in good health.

The CDR3 is CASSLDPGQGLSPGELFF. The CDR3 coding sequence is TGTGCCAGCAGCTTAGATCCGGGACAGGGCCTCTCCCCCGGGGAGCTGTTTTTT. The chain combines TRBV11-3 with TRBJ2-2; TRBD1 matches 9 bases. The CDR3 runs 18 residues. Germline assignment: CDR1 SGHNT and CDR2 YENEEA. The trim removed 0 bases at V and 6 bases at J, leaving 11 bases unmatched.

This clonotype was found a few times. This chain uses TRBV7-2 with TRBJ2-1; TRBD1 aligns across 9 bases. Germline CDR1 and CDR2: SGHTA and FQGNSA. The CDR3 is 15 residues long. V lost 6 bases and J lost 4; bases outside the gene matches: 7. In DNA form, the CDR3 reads TGTGCCAGCAGAACGACAGGGGGAGGGTACAATGAGCAGTTCTTC. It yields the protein CASRTTGGGYNEQFF.

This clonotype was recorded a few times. The CDR3 DNA follows: TGTGCCAGCAGCCAAGCCCCGTTCGTCCGGGATGGAGTCTACGAGCAGTACTTC. Protein product: CASSQAPFVRDGVYEQYF. The chain uses TRBV3-1 and TRBJ2-7; tentatively, D is TRBD2 (5 bases). Deletions cut 1 base from V and 3 bases from J, with 22 bases between. CDR1 is LGHDT and CDR2 is YNNKEL in the germline V gene (reference sequence). This CDR3 region has 18 residues.

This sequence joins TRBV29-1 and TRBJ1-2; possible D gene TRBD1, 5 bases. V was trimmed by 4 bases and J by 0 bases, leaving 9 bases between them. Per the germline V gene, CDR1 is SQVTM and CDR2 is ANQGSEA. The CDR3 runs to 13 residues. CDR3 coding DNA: TGCAGCGTTGGGGACGTCCCTAACTATGGCTACACCTTC. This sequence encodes CSVGDVPNYGYTF.

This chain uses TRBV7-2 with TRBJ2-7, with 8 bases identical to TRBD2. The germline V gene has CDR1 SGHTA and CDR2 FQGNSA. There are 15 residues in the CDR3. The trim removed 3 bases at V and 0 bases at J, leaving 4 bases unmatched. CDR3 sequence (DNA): TGTGCCAGCAGCTTTGGCGGGGGGACCTCCTACGAGCAGTACTTC. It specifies CASSFGGGTSYEQYF.

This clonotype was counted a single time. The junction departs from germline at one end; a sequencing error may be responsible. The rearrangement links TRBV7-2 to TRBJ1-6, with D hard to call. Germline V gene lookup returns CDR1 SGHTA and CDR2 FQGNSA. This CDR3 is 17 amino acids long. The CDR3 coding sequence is TGTGCCAGCAGCTTACAATTAACGTGGATGAGAAATTCGCCCCTCCACTTT. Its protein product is CASSLQLTWMRNSPLHF. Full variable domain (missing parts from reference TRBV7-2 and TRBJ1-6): GAGVSQSPSNKVTEKGKDVELRCDPISGHTALYWYRQSLGQGLEFLIYFQGNSAPDKSGLPSDRFSAERTGGSVSTLTIQRTQQEDSAVYLCASSLQLTWMRNSPLHFGNGTRLTVT.

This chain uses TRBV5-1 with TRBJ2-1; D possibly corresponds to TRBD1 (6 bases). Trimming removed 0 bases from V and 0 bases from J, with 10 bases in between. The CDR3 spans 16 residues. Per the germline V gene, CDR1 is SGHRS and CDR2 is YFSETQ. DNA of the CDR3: TGCGCCAGCAGCTTGGAGGGCAGGGGCTCCTACAATGAGCAGTTCTTC. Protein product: CASSLEGRGSYNEQFF.

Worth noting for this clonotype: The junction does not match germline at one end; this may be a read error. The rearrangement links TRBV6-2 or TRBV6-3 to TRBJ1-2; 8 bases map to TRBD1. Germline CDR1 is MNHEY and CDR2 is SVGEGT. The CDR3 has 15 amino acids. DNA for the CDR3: TGTGCCAGCAGTTCCCCAGGGGGCGTCCATGCGGGCTACATCTTC. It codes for CASSSPGGVHAGYIF.

The CDR3 reads CSVEEQDAYEQYF. The DNA of the CDR3 is TGCAGCGTTGAAGAGCAGGATGCCTACGAGCAGTACTTC. The chain couples TRBV29-1 to TRBJ2-5; D gene uncertain. The assigned J gene may be wrong: the sequence end matches TRBJ2-7 better. The CDR3 runs 13 residues. CDR1 is SQVTM, CDR2 ANQGSEA, per germline.

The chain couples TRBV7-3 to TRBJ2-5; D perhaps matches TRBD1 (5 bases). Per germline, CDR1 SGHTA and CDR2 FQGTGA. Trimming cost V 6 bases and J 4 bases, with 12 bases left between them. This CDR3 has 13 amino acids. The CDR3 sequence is CASRSTGAETQYF. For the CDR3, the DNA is TGTGCCAGCAGATCAACAGGAGCAGAGACCCAGTACTTC.

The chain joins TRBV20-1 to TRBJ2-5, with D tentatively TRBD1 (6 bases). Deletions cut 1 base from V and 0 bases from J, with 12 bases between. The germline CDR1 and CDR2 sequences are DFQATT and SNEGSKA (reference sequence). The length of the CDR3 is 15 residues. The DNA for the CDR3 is TGCAGTGCTAGAGCCAGGACAGACCACCAAGAGACCCAGTACTTC. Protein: CSARARTDHQETQYF.

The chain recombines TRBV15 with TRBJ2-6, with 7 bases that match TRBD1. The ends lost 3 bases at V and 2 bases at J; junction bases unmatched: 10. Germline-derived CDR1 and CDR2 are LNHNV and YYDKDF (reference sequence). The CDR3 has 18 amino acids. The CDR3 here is CATSSPGQLRTGANVLTF. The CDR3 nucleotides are TGTGCCACCAGCAGTCCGGGACAGCTTAGGACTGGGGCCAACGTCCTGACTTTC.

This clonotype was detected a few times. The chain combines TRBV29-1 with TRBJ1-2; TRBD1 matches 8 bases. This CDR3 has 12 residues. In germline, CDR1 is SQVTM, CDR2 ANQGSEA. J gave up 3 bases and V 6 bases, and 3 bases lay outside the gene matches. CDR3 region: CSVQTGDYGYTF. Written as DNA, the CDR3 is TGCAGCGTGCAGACAGGGGACTATGGCTACACCTTC.

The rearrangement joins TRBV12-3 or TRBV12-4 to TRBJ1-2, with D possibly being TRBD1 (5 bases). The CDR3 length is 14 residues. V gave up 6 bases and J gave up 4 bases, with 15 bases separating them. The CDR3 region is CASSPSGAVYGYTF. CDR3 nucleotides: TGTGCCAGCAGCCCCTCCGGGGCTGTCTATGGCTACACCTTC.

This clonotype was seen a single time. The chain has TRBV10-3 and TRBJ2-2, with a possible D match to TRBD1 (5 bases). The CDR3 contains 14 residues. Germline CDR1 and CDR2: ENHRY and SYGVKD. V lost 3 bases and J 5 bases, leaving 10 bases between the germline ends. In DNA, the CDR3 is TGTGCCATCAGTGACAGGGTGGAAACCGGGGAGCTGTTTTTT. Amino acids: CAISDRVETGELFF.

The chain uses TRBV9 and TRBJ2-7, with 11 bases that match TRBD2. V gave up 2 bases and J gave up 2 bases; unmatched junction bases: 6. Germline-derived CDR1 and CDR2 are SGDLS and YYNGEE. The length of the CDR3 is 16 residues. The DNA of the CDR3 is TGTGCCAGCAGCGTGGGACTAGCGGAAAATGCCTACGAGCAGTACTTC. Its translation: CASSVGLAENAYEQYF.

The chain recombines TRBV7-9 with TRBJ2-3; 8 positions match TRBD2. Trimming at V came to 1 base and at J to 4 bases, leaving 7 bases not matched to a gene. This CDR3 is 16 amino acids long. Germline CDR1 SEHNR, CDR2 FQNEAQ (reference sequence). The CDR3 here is CASSLGHGGAADTQYF. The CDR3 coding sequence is TGTGCCAGCAGCTTAGGTCACGGGGGGGCTGCAGATACGCAGTATTTT. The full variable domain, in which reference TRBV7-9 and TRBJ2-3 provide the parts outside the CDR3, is DTGVSQNPRHKITKRGQNVTFRCDPISEHNRLYWYRQTLGQGPEFLTYFQNEAQLEKSRLLSDRFSAERPKGSFSTLEIQRTEQGDSAMYLCASSLGHGGAADTQYFGPGTRLTVL.

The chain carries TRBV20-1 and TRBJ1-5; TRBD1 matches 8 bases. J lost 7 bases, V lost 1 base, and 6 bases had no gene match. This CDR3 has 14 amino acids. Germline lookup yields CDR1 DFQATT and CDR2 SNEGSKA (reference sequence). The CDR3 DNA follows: TGCAGTGCTAGAGCTGGACAGGGAGGACAGCCCCAGCATTTT. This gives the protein CSARAGQGGQPQHF.

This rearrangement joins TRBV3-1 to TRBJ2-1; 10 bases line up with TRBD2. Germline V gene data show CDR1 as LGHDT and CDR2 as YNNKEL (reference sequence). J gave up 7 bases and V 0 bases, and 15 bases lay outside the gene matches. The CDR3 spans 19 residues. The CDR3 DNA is TGTGCCAGCAGCCAAGAAGATGCTGTGCTAGCGGGGGTGAATAATGAGCAGTTCTTC. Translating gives CASSQEDAVLAGVNNEQFF.

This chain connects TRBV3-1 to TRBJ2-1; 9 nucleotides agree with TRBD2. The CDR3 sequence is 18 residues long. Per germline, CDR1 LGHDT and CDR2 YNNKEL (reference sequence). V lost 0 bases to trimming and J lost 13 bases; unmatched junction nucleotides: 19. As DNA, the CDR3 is TGTGCCAGCAGCCAAGATCCATCTAGCGGGGATCTCTCAGGGACCCAGTTCTTC. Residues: CASSQDPSSGDLSGTQFF.

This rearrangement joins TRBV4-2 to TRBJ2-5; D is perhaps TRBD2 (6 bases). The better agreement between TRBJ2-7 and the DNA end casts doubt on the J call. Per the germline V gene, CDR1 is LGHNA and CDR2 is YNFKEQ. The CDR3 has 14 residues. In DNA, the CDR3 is TGTGCCAGCAGCCAAGTCGGTAGCGGAGGCGAGCAGTACTTC. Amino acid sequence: CASSQVGSGGEQYF.

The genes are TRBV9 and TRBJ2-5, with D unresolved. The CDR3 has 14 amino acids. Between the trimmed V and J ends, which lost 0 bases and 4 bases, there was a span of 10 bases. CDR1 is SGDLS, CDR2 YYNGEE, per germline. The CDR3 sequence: CASSVDVAGETQYF. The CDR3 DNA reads TGTGCCAGCAGCGTAGATGTGGCTGGAGAGACCCAGTACTTC.

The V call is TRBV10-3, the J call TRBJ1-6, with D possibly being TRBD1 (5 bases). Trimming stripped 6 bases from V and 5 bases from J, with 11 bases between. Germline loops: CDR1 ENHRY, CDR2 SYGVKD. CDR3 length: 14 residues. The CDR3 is CAIRDNSNNSPLHF. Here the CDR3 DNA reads TGTGCCATCAGGGACAACAGTAATAATTCACCCCTCCACTTT.

This CDR3 is CASSLLVDSGANVLTF. As DNA, the CDR3 is TGTGCCAGCAGCTTACTCGTTGACTCTGGGGCCAACGTCCTGACTTTC. This sequence joins TRBV7-8 and TRBJ2-6; no clear D. This CDR3 has 16 residues. V was cut by 2 bases and J by 0 bases, with 8 bases left in between. CDR1 and CDR2 from the germline V gene are SGHVS and FQNEAQ.

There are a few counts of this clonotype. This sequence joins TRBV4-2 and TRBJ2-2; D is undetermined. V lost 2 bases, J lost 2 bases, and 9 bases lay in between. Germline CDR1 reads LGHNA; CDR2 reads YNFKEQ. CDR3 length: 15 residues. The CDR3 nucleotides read TGTGCCAGCAGCCAATTATGGCGCAACACCGGGGAGCTGTTTTTT. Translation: CASSQLWRNTGELFF.

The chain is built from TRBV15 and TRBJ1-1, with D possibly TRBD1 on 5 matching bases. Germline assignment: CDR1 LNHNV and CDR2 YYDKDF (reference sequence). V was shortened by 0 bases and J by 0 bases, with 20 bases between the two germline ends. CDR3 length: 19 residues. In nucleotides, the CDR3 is TGTGCCACCAGCAGAGATTCGGGGGTAGGCAAGGTCCTGAACACTGAAGCTTTCTTT. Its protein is CATSRDSGVGKVLNTEAFF.

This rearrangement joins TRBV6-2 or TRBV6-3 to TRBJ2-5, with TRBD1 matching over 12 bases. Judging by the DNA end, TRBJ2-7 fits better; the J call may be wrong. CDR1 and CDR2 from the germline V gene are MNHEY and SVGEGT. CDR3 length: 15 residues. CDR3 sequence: CASSSSGTGGGEQYF. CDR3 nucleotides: TGTGCCAGCAGTTCATCGGGGACAGGGGGCGGCGAGCAGTACTTC.